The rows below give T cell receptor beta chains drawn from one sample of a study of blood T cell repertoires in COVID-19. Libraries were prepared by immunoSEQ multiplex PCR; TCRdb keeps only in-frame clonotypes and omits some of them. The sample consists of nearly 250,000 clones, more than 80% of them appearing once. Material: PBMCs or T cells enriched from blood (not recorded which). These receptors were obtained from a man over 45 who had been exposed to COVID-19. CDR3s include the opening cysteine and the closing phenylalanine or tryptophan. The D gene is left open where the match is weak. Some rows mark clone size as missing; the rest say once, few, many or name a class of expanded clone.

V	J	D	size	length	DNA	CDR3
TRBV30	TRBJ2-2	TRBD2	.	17	TGTGCCTGGAGTGTGTGGCGGACTAGCGGGGCGACCGGGGAGCTGTTTTTT	CAWSVWRTSGATGELFF
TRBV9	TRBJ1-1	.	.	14	TGTGCCAGCAGCGCGGGGACTATGAACACTGAAGCTTTCTTT	CASSAGTMNTEAFF
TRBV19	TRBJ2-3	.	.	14	TGTGCCAGTAGTGACCTGAGGAGCACAGATACGCAGTATTTT	CASSDLRSTDTQYF
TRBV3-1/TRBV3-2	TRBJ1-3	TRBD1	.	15	TGTGCCAGCAGCTTACCGACAGGGGGCAAGGACACCATATATTTT	CASSLPTGGKDTIYF
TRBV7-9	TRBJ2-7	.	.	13	TGTGCCAGCAGCCCCCTGACAGTCTACGAGCAGTACTTC	CASSPLTVYEQYF
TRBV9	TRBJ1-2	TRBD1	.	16	TGTGCCAGCAGCCAGGGGGGCAGGGAACTAGACTATGGCTACACCTTC	CASSQGGRELDYGYTF
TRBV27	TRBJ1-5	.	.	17	TGTGCCAGCAGTTCCGGTATTGGACAATTCAGCAATCAGCCCCAGCATTTT	CASSSGIGQFSNQPQHF
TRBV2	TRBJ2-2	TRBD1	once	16	TGTGCCAGCAGTATACAGGGGGCGCGGTACACCGGGGAGCTGTTTTTT	CASSIQGARYTGELFF
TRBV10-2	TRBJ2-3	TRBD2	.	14	TGCGCCAGCCGGATGACTAGCGGGCCCCCCACTATGTATTTT	CASRMTSGPPTMYF
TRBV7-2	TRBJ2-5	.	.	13	TGTGCCAGCAGCATACGACAGCAAGAGACCCAGTACTTC	CASSIRQQETQYF
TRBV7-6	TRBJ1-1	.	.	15	TGTGCCAGCAGCTTAGGAGCAGGGGCGAACACTGAAGCTTTCTTT	CASSLGAGANTEAFF
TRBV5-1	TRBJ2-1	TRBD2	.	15	TGCGCCAGCAGCCTGACTAGCGGGCTTTACAATGAGCAGTTCTTC	CASSLTSGLYNEQFF
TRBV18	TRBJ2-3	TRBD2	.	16	TGTGCCAGCTCGGGCGGACTAGCGGGAGTGGGAGATACGCAGTATTTT	CASSGGLAGVGDTQYF
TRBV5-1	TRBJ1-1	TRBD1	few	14	TGCGCCAGCAGTGGGGGACAGATGAACACTGAAGCTTTCTTT	CASSGGQMNTEAFF
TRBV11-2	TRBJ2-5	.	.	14	TGTGCCAGCAGCTTAGTAGGCCGGGGAGAGACCCAGTACTTC	CASSLVGRGETQYF
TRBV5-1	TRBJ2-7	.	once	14	TGCGCCAGCAGCCCGCTTGGGGGCCCCTACGAGCAGTACTTC	CASSPLGGPYEQYF
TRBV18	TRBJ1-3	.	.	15	TGTGCCAGCTCACTTTACAGCTACTCTGGAAACACCATATATTTT	CASSLYSYSGNTIYF
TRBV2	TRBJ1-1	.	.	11	TGTGCCAGCAGTGACCTGGGGGGGGCCTCCTTT	CASSDLGGASF
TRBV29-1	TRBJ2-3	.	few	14	TGCAGCGCCAGCGTCGGGGGGCGCGCAGATACGCAGTATTTT	CSASVGGRADTQYF
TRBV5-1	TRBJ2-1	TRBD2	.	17	TGCGCCAGCAGCTTGGGGCCGTGGGGAGCGGGAGACAATGAGCAGTTCTTC	CASSLGPWGAGDNEQFF
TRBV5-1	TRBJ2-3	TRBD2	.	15	TGCGCCAGCAGCTTTCGGCGGGGGGGCGAAGATACGCAGTATTTT	CASSFRRGGEDTQYF
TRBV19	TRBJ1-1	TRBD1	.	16	TGTGCCAGTAGTATAGATTCGAGGGGGCGAGGCACTGAAGCTTTCTTT	CASSIDSRGRGTEAFF
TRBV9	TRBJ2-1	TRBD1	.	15	TGTGCCAGCAGCGTGACAGGGACATTCGGGAATGAGCAGTTCTTC	CASSVTGTFGNEQFF
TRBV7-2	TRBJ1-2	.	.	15	TGTGCCAGCAGCTTAGTGTCCACAGGGAACTATGGCTACACCTTC	CASSLVSTGNYGYTF
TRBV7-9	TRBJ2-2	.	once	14	TGTGCCAAGTCCGAGGAGGGGAAGGCCGGGGAGCTGTTTTTT	CAKSEEGKAGELFF
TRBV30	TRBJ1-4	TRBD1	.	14	TGTGCCTGCCAACAGGGGTCAGCTAATGAAAAACTGTTTTTT	CACQQGSANEKLFF
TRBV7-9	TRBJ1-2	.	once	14	TGTGCCAGCAGCCGGGATGAGACAGGCTCCGACTACACCTTC	CASSRDETGSDYTF
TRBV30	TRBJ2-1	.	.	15	TGTGCCTGGAGTGTAGGACTCGGGACCTACAATGAGCAGTTCTTC	CAWSVGLGTYNEQFF
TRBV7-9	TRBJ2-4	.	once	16	TGTGCCAGCAGCCCACCAGGAAACCAGGGCAAAAACATTCAGTACTTC	CASSPPGNQGKNIQYF
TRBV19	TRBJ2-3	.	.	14	TGTGCCATTTCTCAGGGGCTAACCACAGATACGCAGTATTTT	CAISQGLTTDTQYF
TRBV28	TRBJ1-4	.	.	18	TGTGCCAGCAGTTCGGAAGACAGGTTGCTAGCAACTAATGAAAAACTGTTTTTT	CASSSEDRLLATNEKLFF
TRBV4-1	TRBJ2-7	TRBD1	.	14	TGCGCCAGCAGCCAGCGGGACAGGCCAGACGAGCAGTACTTC	CASSQRDRPDEQYF
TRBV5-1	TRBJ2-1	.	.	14	TGCGCCAGCACCGAACCTGAGGGATACAATGAGCAGTTCTTC	CASTEPEGYNEQFF
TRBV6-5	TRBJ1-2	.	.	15	TGTGCCAGCACTTGGGGCCGGGTTTCACCCCATGGCTACACCTTC	CASTWGRVSPHGYTF
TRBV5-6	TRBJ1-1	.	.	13	TGTGCCAGCAGCTTCATCCAGAACACTGAAGCTTTCTTT	CASSFIQNTEAFF
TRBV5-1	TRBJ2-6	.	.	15	TGCGCCAGCAGCTTGGCGACACCCGGGGCCAACGTCCTGACTTTC	CASSLATPGANVLTF
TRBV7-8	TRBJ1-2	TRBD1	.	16	TGTGCCAGCAGCAAATACGGGACAGGGGTCAACTATGGCTACACCTTC	CASSKYGTGVNYGYTF
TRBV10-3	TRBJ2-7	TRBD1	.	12	TGTGCCATCAGGGGGACAGATTACGAGCAGTACTTC	CAIRGTDYEQYF
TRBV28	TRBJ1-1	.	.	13	TGTGCCAGCAGGGGCAGTCCCAGCACTGAAGCTTTCTTT	CASRGSPSTEAFF
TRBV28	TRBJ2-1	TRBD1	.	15	TGTGCCAGCAGTCCCCCGGGACAGGGTAACAATGAGCAGTTCTTC	CASSPPGQGNNEQFF
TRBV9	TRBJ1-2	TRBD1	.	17	TGTGCCAGCAGGGGAAGGACAGGGGAAACCGCTAACTATGGCTACACCTTC	CASRGRTGETANYGYTF
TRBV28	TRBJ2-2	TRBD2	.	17	TGTGCCAGCAGTTCCCGGTTGGGGCGGGAGGGCACCGGGGAGCTGTTTTTT	CASSSRLGREGTGELFF
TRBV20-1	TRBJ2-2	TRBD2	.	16	TGCAGTGCTAGTCCCCTAGCGGGGGCGACAGCCGGGGAGCTGTTTTTT	CSASPLAGATAGELFF
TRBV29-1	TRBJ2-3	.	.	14	TGCAGCGTTGTGGCGGGGACTAGCACAGATACGCAGTATTTT	CSVVAGTSTDTQYF
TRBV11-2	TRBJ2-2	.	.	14	TGTGCCAGCACCCCTGACAGTTACACCGGGGAGCTGTTTTTT	CASTPDSYTGELFF
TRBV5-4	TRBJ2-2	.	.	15	TGTGCCAGCAGCTTAGCATCCGGGAACACCGGGGAGCTGTTTTTT	CASSLASGNTGELFF
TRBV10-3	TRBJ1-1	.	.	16	TGTGCCATCAGTGGTATTACCGGATCGGGAGGGATTGAAGCTTTCTTT	CAISGITGSGGIEAFF
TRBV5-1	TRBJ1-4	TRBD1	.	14	TGCGCCAGCAGCCAACAGGGGGCGGCTGAAAAACTGTTTTTT	CASSQQGAAEKLFF
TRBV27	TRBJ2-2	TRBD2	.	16	TGTGCCAGCAGTACCCGGACTAGCGGGAGGCCCGGGGAGCTGTTTTTT	CASSTRTSGRPGELFF
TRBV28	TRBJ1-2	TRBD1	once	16	TGTGCCAGCACAAATCCGGGACAGGGAACGAGCTATGGCTACACCTTC	CASTNPGQGTSYGYTF
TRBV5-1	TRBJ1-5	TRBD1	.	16	TGCGCCAGCAGCTATGGGGACAGGGAGGGAAATCAGCCCCAGCATTTT	CASSYGDREGNQPQHF
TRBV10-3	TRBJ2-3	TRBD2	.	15	TGTGCCATCAGTGAGGGGACTAGCCATGGAGATACGCAGTATTTT	CAISEGTSHGDTQYF
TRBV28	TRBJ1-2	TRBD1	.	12	TGTGCCAGCGGGACAGGGAATCATGGCTACACCTTC	CASGTGNHGYTF
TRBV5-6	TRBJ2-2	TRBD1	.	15	TGTGCCAGCAGCTCCCGGGACAGGGCGCCCGGGGAGCTGTTTTTT	CASSSRDRAPGELFF